This is a list of T cell receptor beta chains from one sample in a study of T cells after yellow fever vaccination. TCRdb independently ran MiXCR on the 5' RACE reads; one entry per CDR3 protein. The repertoire includes about 360,000 distinct CDR3 sequences, 6.2% of them detected once, and over 12% sits in the top ten. This material consisted of PBMCs, taken 5 days after the yellow fever booster vaccination. These receptor sequences come from a man between 25 and 39 years old who received the YFV17D yellow fever vaccine. The CDR3 runs from the conserved cysteine through the conserved F or W. The D gene is left open where the match is weak. Clone size is shown for a subset of rows, as once, few, many or a class of expanded clone.

j_call: TRBJ2-5; d_call: NA; clone_size: NA; v_call: TRBV7-7; cdr3_nt: TGTGCTAGCAGCCGGAGTCTACGAGAGACCCAGTACTTC; cdr3_aa: CASSRSLRETQYF
j_call: TRBJ2-1; d_call: TRBD2; clone_size: NA; v_call: TRBV20-1; cdr3_nt: TGCTGTGCTAGAGAACCGACTAGCGGGAGTATGGGTGAGCAGTTCTTC; cdr3_aa: CCAREPTSGSMGEQFF
j_call: TRBJ1-2; d_call: NA; clone_size: NA; v_call: TRBV20-1; cdr3_nt: TGCAGTGCCGGGGGATGGACAGTAAGCTATGGCTACACCTTC; cdr3_aa: CSAGGWTVSYGYTF
j_call: TRBJ2-7; d_call: TRBD2; clone_size: NA; v_call: TRBV12-3/TRBV12-4; cdr3_nt: TGTGCCAGCAGTTTGGGTCGGGATAGCGGGAGCTACGAGCAGTACTTC; cdr3_aa: CASSLGRDSGSYEQYF
j_call: TRBJ2-2; d_call: NA; clone_size: NA; v_call: TRBV14; cdr3_nt: TGTGCCAGCAGCCAGGTTCTAGCGACCGGGGAGCTGTTTTTT; cdr3_aa: CASSQVLATGELFF
j_call: TRBJ2-1; d_call: NA; clone_size: many; v_call: TRBV24-1; cdr3_nt: TGTGCCACCGGAACGACAGTGAACCCCTACAATGAGCAGTTCTTC; cdr3_aa: CATGTTVNPYNEQFF
j_call: TRBJ2-1; d_call: TRBD2; clone_size: many; v_call: TRBV5-1; cdr3_nt: TGCGCCAGCAGCTTAACTAGCGGGAGTTATGAGCAGTTCTTC; cdr3_aa: CASSLTSGSYEQFF
j_call: TRBJ2-1; d_call: TRBD1; clone_size: NA; v_call: TRBV27; cdr3_nt: TGTGCCAGCAGTTTCGGCAGGGGGCCCCACAATGAGCAGTTCTTC; cdr3_aa: CASSFGRGPHNEQFF
j_call: TRBJ2-7; d_call: TRBD1; clone_size: NA; v_call: TRBV10-2; cdr3_nt: TGCGCCAGCAGTGAGTGGGGACAGGGGTTGGACGAGCAGTACTTC; cdr3_aa: CASSEWGQGLDEQYF
j_call: TRBJ2-6; d_call: NA; clone_size: many; v_call: TRBV12-3/TRBV12-4; cdr3_nt: TGTGCCAGCAGTCCCCAAGGGAGTGGGGCCAACGTCCTGACTTTC; cdr3_aa: CASSPQGSGANVLTF
j_call: TRBJ1-1; d_call: TRBD1; clone_size: many; v_call: TRBV20-1; cdr3_nt: TGCAGTGCTATACAGGGGAGGGTTACTGAAGCTTTCTTT; cdr3_aa: CSAIQGRVTEAFF
j_call: TRBJ2-5; d_call: NA; clone_size: many; v_call: TRBV20-1; cdr3_nt: TGCAGTGCTAGAGATCGGGCTGGGAAGACCCAGTACTTC; cdr3_aa: CSARDRAGKTQYF
j_call: TRBJ2-1; d_call: NA; clone_size: NA; v_call: TRBV20-1; cdr3_nt: TGCAGTGCTAGTAGGGGGGGCCCCTACAATGAGCAGTTCTTC; cdr3_aa: CSASRGGPYNEQFF
j_call: TRBJ2-7; d_call: NA; clone_size: few; v_call: TRBV7-2; cdr3_nt: TGTGCCAGCAGCCCCACCGTCCGTAACGAGCAGTACTTC; cdr3_aa: CASSPTVRNEQYF
j_call: TRBJ2-1; d_call: TRBD2; clone_size: NA; v_call: TRBV19; cdr3_nt: TGTGCCAGTACCCACGACTTGGCGGGAGGAGCTTACAATGAGCAGTTCTTC; cdr3_aa: CASTHDLAGGAYNEQFF
j_call: TRBJ1-6; d_call: NA; clone_size: NA; v_call: TRBV5-1; cdr3_nt: TGCGCCAGCAGCTTGTGGGGGGAAGGCAGAACACCCTATTCACCCCTCCACTTT; cdr3_aa: CASSLWGEGRTPYSPLHF
j_call: TRBJ1-2; d_call: NA; clone_size: NA; v_call: TRBV7-2; cdr3_nt: TGTGCCAGCAGCTTAGCCCCGGGGGCGCGGTCTGGCTACACCTTC; cdr3_aa: CASSLAPGARSGYTF
j_call: TRBJ2-6; d_call: NA; clone_size: few; v_call: TRBV27; cdr3_nt: TGTGCCAGCAGCCGTACTAGAGCTGGGGCCAACGTCCTGACTTTC; cdr3_aa: CASSRTRAGANVLTF
j_call: TRBJ2-7; d_call: NA; clone_size: many; v_call: TRBV15; cdr3_nt: TGTGCCACCAGCAGAGAAGCGCCAGGGGACAACTCCTACGAGCAGTACTTC; cdr3_aa: CATSREAPGDNSYEQYF
j_call: TRBJ2-2; d_call: TRBD1; clone_size: many; v_call: TRBV30; cdr3_nt: TGTGCCTGGGGGGGGGACAGGGTTGCGAACACCGGGGAGCTGTTTTTT; cdr3_aa: CAWGGDRVANTGELFF
j_call: TRBJ2-3; d_call: NA; clone_size: NA; v_call: TRBV19; cdr3_nt: TGTGCCAGTAGGCGGAGAGGCGACACAGATACGCAGTATTTT; cdr3_aa: CASRRRGDTDTQYF
j_call: TRBJ2-7; d_call: NA; clone_size: NA; v_call: TRBV19; cdr3_nt: TGTGCCAGTAGTATAGCCCTGGGGGGAGGTTCCTACGAGCAGTACTTC; cdr3_aa: CASSIALGGGSYEQYF
j_call: TRBJ1-2; d_call: TRBD1; clone_size: few; v_call: TRBV4-2; cdr3_nt: TGTGCCAGCAGCTCCGACAGGGGGCTTGTCTATGGCTACACCTTC; cdr3_aa: CASSSDRGLVYGYTF
j_call: TRBJ1-1; d_call: NA; clone_size: few; v_call: TRBV7-9; cdr3_nt: TGTGCCAGCAGCAGGGTGTTGGGGAACACTGAAGCTTTCTTT; cdr3_aa: CASSRVLGNTEAFF
j_call: TRBJ2-5; d_call: NA; clone_size: many; v_call: TRBV6-5; cdr3_nt: TGTGCCAGCAGTTACTCTTGGGGTAGCGTGGAGACCCAGTACTTC; cdr3_aa: CASSYSWGSVETQYF
j_call: TRBJ2-2; d_call: TRBD2; clone_size: few; v_call: TRBV7-2; cdr3_nt: TGTGCCAGCAATTTAGCGGGACGGACCGGGGAGCTGTTTTTT; cdr3_aa: CASNLAGRTGELFF
j_call: TRBJ2-5; d_call: NA; clone_size: many; v_call: TRBV25-1; cdr3_nt: TGTGCCAGCAGTGAATCCGGGGCGGACTCATCAAGATTCCAGTACTTC; cdr3_aa: CASSESGADSSRFQYF
j_call: TRBJ2-2; d_call: NA; clone_size: NA; v_call: TRBV5-1; cdr3_nt: TGCGCCAGCAGCTTGGAGGTGGAATCGAACACCGGGGAGCTGTTTTTT; cdr3_aa: CASSLEVESNTGELFF
j_call: TRBJ2-5; d_call: TRBD1; clone_size: NA; v_call: TRBV10-3; cdr3_nt: TGTGCCATCAGCGATACAGGGGTAAAAGAGACCCAGTACTTC; cdr3_aa: CAISDTGVKETQYF
j_call: TRBJ2-7; d_call: TRBD2; clone_size: many; v_call: TRBV5-5; cdr3_nt: TGTGCCAGCAGCTTTAGACTAGCCAGCTCCTACGAGCAGTACTTC; cdr3_aa: CASSFRLASSYEQYF
j_call: TRBJ1-2; d_call: NA; clone_size: few; v_call: TRBV4-3; cdr3_nt: TGCGCCAGCAGCCAAGACAGGCACTATGGCTACACCTTC; cdr3_aa: CASSQDRHYGYTF
j_call: TRBJ2-7; d_call: TRBD1; clone_size: few; v_call: TRBV18; cdr3_nt: TGTGCCAGCTCACCACCGGGACAGGATTACGAGCAGTACTTC; cdr3_aa: CASSPPGQDYEQYF
j_call: TRBJ2-1; d_call: NA; clone_size: many; v_call: TRBV7-8; cdr3_nt: TGTGCCAGCAGAACGGACACTTACAATGAGCAGTTCTTC; cdr3_aa: CASRTDTYNEQFF
j_call: TRBJ1-5; d_call: NA; clone_size: many; v_call: TRBV7-8; cdr3_nt: TGTGCCAGCGGCTACGGGGGGGGAACCAATCAGCCCCAGCATTTT; cdr3_aa: CASGYGGGTNQPQHF
j_call: TRBJ1-1; d_call: NA; clone_size: few; v_call: TRBV7-9; cdr3_nt: TGTGCCAGCAGCCCTGTTGGGGAAGCTTTCTTT; cdr3_aa: CASSPVGEAFF
j_call: TRBJ2-5; d_call: NA; clone_size: NA; v_call: TRBV25-1; cdr3_nt: TGTGCCAGCAGTGAATCGGGGGCCCAAGAGACCCAGTACTTC; cdr3_aa: CASSESGAQETQYF
j_call: TRBJ2-3; d_call: NA; clone_size: few; v_call: TRBV9; cdr3_nt: TGTGCCAGCAGCGTAGATGTAGGGGACGTCCCTGATACGCAGTATTTT; cdr3_aa: CASSVDVGDVPDTQYF
j_call: TRBJ2-1; d_call: TRBD2; clone_size: few; v_call: TRBV10-3; cdr3_nt: TGTGCCATCAGATTAGGGGCGGGAGGGAGCGATGAGCAGTTCTTC; cdr3_aa: CAIRLGAGGSDEQFF
j_call: TRBJ2-2; d_call: NA; clone_size: many; v_call: TRBV5-1; cdr3_nt: TGCGCCAGCAGCTCAACTCAGACAACCGGGGAGCTGTTTTTT; cdr3_aa: CASSSTQTTGELFF
j_call: TRBJ2-7; d_call: TRBD2; clone_size: NA; v_call: TRBV11-1; cdr3_nt: TGTGCCAGCAGCCGCCGCGGGGGACTAGCGCGTTCAGGGGACGAGCAGTACTTC; cdr3_aa: CASSRRGGLARSGDEQYF
j_call: TRBJ2-3; d_call: TRBD2; clone_size: NA; v_call: TRBV11-2; cdr3_nt: TGTGCCAGCATCGTAAGATGGACTAGCGATAGCACAGATACGCAGTATTTT; cdr3_aa: CASIVRWTSDSTDTQYF
j_call: TRBJ2-3; d_call: TRBD2; clone_size: few; v_call: TRBV20-1; cdr3_nt: TGCAGTGCTAGGGGCTGGACTAGCGGTACAGATACGCAGTATTTT; cdr3_aa: CSARGWTSGTDTQYF
j_call: TRBJ2-5; d_call: TRBD2; clone_size: NA; v_call: TRBV7-2; cdr3_nt: TGTGCCAGCAGCTTCGTGCGGGAGGAGAGAGAGACCCAGTACTTC; cdr3_aa: CASSFVREERETQYF
j_call: TRBJ2-5; d_call: TRBD2; clone_size: few; v_call: TRBV7-2; cdr3_nt: TGTGCCAGCAGCTTAGCGGGGACTAGCGGAGAGACCCAGTACTTC; cdr3_aa: CASSLAGTSGETQYF
j_call: TRBJ1-1; d_call: NA; clone_size: NA; v_call: TRBV6-5; cdr3_nt: TGTGCCAGCAGTTACGGAGAAAAAGCTTTCTTT; cdr3_aa: CASSYGEKAFF
j_call: TRBJ2-5; d_call: NA; clone_size: many; v_call: TRBV11-2; cdr3_nt: TGTGCCAGCAGCTTACCCCCCCAGTTTAGCGGATACCAAGAGACCCAGTACTTC; cdr3_aa: CASSLPPQFSGYQETQYF
j_call: TRBJ2-7; d_call: TRBD1; clone_size: many; v_call: TRBV12-3/TRBV12-4; cdr3_nt: TGTGCCAGCACAGGGGGCGACGCCGAGCAGTACTTC; cdr3_aa: CASTGGDAEQYF
j_call: TRBJ2-3; d_call: NA; clone_size: many; v_call: TRBV20-1; cdr3_nt: TGCAGTGCTAGAAGGACTGTAATCAGCACAGATACGCAGTATTTT; cdr3_aa: CSARRTVISTDTQYF
j_call: TRBJ2-4; d_call: NA; clone_size: many; v_call: TRBV4-3; cdr3_nt: TGCGCCAGCAGCCAAGAATGGGGGTTTCAGGGGGGGACCATTCAGTACTTC; cdr3_aa: CASSQEWGFQGGTIQYF
j_call: TRBJ2-7; d_call: NA; clone_size: many; v_call: TRBV18; cdr3_nt: TGTGCCAGCTCACTGACGGACAGCTACGAGCAGTACTTC; cdr3_aa: CASSLTDSYEQYF
j_call: TRBJ2-2; d_call: TRBD1; clone_size: NA; v_call: TRBV12-3/TRBV12-4; cdr3_nt: TGTGCCAGCGGGACAGGACAGGGTGTCGGGGAGCTGTTTTTT; cdr3_aa: CASGTGQGVGELFF
j_call: TRBJ1-2; d_call: NA; clone_size: NA; v_call: TRBV29-1; cdr3_nt: TGCAGCGTAATCTCGGGACTCCTAACGGAGGGCTACACCTTC; cdr3_aa: CSVISGLLTEGYTF
j_call: TRBJ2-1; d_call: TRBD2; clone_size: many; v_call: TRBV5-6; cdr3_nt: TGTGCCAGCAGCTTACTAGCGGGAGGGAGCTTTGTACACAATGAGCAGTTCTTC; cdr3_aa: CASSLLAGGSFVHNEQFF
j_call: TRBJ2-2; d_call: TRBD1; clone_size: NA; v_call: TRBV10-3; cdr3_nt: TGTGCCATCGGCAGGGGGCTCACCGGGGAGCTGTTTTTT; cdr3_aa: CAIGRGLTGELFF
j_call: TRBJ2-7; d_call: NA; clone_size: few; v_call: TRBV28; cdr3_nt: TGTGCCAGCAGTTCCTGGTCAGGGGTGGACGGCTACGAGCAGTACTTC; cdr3_aa: CASSSWSGVDGYEQYF
j_call: TRBJ2-7; d_call: TRBD2; clone_size: NA; v_call: TRBV18; cdr3_nt: TGTGCCAGCTTTCCCCCCGGGACTAACTACGAGCAGTACTTC; cdr3_aa: CASFPPGTNYEQYF
j_call: TRBJ2-7; d_call: NA; clone_size: NA; v_call: TRBV9; cdr3_nt: TGTGCCAGCAGCCCTCGTAGTCTAGGGGAGCAGTACTTC; cdr3_aa: CASSPRSLGEQYF
j_call: TRBJ2-3; d_call: NA; clone_size: NA; v_call: TRBV5-4; cdr3_nt: TGTGCCAGCAGCGATACAGGGCTGGGAGATACGCAGTATTTT; cdr3_aa: CASSDTGLGDTQYF
j_call: TRBJ2-7; d_call: NA; clone_size: NA; v_call: TRBV6-2/TRBV6-3; cdr3_nt: TGTGCCAGCAGTTACGGGGGCTCCGAGCAGTACTTC; cdr3_aa: CASSYGGSEQYF
j_call: TRBJ2-1; d_call: NA; clone_size: many; v_call: TRBV24-1; cdr3_nt: TGTGCCACCAGGGGGGTGGGGGCTGGTGAGCAGTTCTTC; cdr3_aa: CATRGVGAGEQFF